The T cell receptor beta chain described here comes from a study of blood T cell repertoires in COVID-19. In the original workflow: The authors estimated nucleated cell counts from reference gene primer amplification. Measured with immunoSEQ multiplex PCR; TCRdb has only the in-frame clones, and not every one. That table is the source of V, J and clone size, and D and trimming were worked out from the DNA. The data show 65,000 or so clones, with 82% seen just once and about 3.2% held by the top ten. The length of the CDR3 is 14 residues. CDR1 and CDR2 from the germline V gene are SEHNR and FQNEAQ (reference sequence). V lost 0 bases to trimming and J lost 10 bases; unmatched junction nucleotides: 6.

The V call is TRBV7-9, the J call TRBJ2-3; TRBD2 matches 8 bases. The source of this sequence is a man aged 60-69 years with acute or convalescent COVID-19. Material: peripheral blood. CDR3 residues: CASSLAARGGPQYF. The DNA of the CDR3 is TGTGCCAGCAGCTTAGCGGCTCGGGGGGGGCCGCAGTATTTT.